This T cell receptor beta chain was identified during a study of regulatory T cells in long-lasting Graves disease. Arm-PCR of CDR3 regions with iRepertoire HTBI primers generated TCR beta libraries. TCRdb analysed the multiplex PCR reads with MiXCR anew, one entry per CDR3 protein. Here the sample spans roughly 510,000 distinct CDR3 sequences, approximately 16% being singletons. Time point reported: newly diagnosed GD, antithyroid drugs for less than 3 months. The authors made the TCR library using RNA they extracted from PBMCs. It was an endocrinology department in Xi'an, China, that provided the patients. The germline V gene encodes CDR1 SGDLS and CDR2 YYNGEE. V was pared by 5 bases and J by 3 bases, with 9 bases of the junction left unmatched. The CDR3 runs 15 residues. These same data were also listed under a study on T cells in Graves' hyperthyroidism and ophthalmopathy. As reported in that work: With a duration under 2 months, the hyperthyroidism was newly diagnosed in patients aged 18 to 65. The HTBI set primed first-round TCR CDR3 RT-PCR.

The rearrangement uses TRBV9 and TRBJ2-7; 9 nucleotides agree with TRBD1. Here the sequenced sample was peripheral blood mononuclear cells (PBMCs), taken at new diagnosis, from a patient treated with antithyroid drugs. This clonotype originated in a man in his late teens or twenties with Graves disease. CDR3 sequence (DNA): TGTGCCAGCAGTATTGCCGGGACAGGGATCTACGAGCAGTACTTC. It translates to CASSIAGTGIYEQYF.